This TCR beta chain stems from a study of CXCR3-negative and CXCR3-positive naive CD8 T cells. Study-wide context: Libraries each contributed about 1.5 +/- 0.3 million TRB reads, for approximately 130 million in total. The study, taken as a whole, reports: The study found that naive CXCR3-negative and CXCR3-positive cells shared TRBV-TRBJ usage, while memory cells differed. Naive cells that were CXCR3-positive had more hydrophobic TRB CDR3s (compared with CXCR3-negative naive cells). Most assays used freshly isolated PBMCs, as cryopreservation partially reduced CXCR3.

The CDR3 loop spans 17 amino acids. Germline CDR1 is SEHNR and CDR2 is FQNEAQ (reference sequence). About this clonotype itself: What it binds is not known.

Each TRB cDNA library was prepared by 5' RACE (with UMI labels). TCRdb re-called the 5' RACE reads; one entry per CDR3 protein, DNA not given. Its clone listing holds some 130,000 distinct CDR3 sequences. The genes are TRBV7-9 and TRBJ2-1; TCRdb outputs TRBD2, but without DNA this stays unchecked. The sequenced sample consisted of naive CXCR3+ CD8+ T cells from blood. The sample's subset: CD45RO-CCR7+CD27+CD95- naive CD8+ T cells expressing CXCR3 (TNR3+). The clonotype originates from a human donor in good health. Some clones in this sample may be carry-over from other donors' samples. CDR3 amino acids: CASSLGLAGPENNEQFF. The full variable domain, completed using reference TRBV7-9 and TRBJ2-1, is DTGVSQNPRHKITKRGQNVTFRCDPISEHNRLYWYRQTLGQGPEFLTYFQNEAQLEKSRLLSDRFSAERPKGSFSTLEIQRTEQGDSAMYLCASSLGLAGPENNEQFFGPGTRLTVL.